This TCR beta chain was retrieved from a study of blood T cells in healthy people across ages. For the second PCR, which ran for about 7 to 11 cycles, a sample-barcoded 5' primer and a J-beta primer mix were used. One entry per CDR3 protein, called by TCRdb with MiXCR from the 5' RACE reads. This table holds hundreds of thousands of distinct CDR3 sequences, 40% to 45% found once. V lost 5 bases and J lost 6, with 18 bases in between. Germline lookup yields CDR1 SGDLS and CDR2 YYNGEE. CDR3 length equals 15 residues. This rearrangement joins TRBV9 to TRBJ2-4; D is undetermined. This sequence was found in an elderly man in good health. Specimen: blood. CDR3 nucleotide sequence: TGTGCCAGCAGTGAAGCCGATATCGGATCAAACATTCAGTACTTC. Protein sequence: CASSEADIGSNIQYF.